This T cell receptor beta chain was profiled in a study of blood T cell repertoires in COVID-19. V gave up 6 bases and J gave up 4 bases; unmatched junction bases: 4. Germline V CDR1 and CDR2: KGHSH, LQKENI. This CDR3 has 13 residues. As originally analysed: Quantification of nucleated cells was approximated via reference gene primer amplification. Clones were sequenced by immunoSEQ multiplex PCR, and TCRdb holds only the in-frame ones, with some missing. From that table come the V and J calls and clone size; the DNA was used to work out D and trimming. The data contain roughly 500,000 clones, approximately 91% of them singletons.

The V gene is TRBV18, the J gene TRBJ1-2, with 8 bases identical to TRBD1. This clonotype was obtained from an older woman who had recovered from COVID-19. What was sequenced was PBMCs or T cells enriched from blood (not recorded which). The DNA for the CDR3 is TGTGCCAGCTCTTACGACAGGGGCTATGGCTACACCTTC. This codes for CASSYDRGYGYTF.